The rows below give T cell receptor beta chains drawn from one sample of a study of cytomegalovirus exposure and HLA in healthy donors. The assay was immunoSEQ multiplex PCR, and TCRdb's table has in-frame clones only and misses some. This table holds roughly 220,000 clones, roughly 70% found once. Sample: PBMCs. These receptors came from a middle-aged man in good health and CMV-seropositive. Each CDR3 is given without its conserved first and last residue.

TRBJ2-7,TRBV4-1,ASSQDYNRLVFYEQY
TRBJ1-5,TRBV4-2,ASSQEGQKH
TRBJ1-2,TRBV5-5,ASSFSGGDYGYT
TRBJ2-7,TRBV5-1,ASSYRESYEQY
TRBJ1-6,TRBV6-5,ASSYQANSPLH
TRBJ2-7,TRBV13,ASSRRPSLAGDYEQY
TRBJ2-7,TRBV29-1,SVGQGIIDEQY
TRBJ1-5,TRBV6-5,ASSHRVGQPQH
TRBJ2-7,TRBV6-1,ASRRGVNEQY
TRBJ2-7,TRBV28,ASSQDYGQADEQY
TRBJ1-6,TRBV6-6,ASSKDRAWSPLH
TRBJ2-7,TRBV5-6,ASSLKGYEQY
TRBJ1-2,TRBV7-9,ASSTEGGPYGYT
TRBJ2-5,TRBV4-1,ASSQVGEGETQY
TRBJ2-3,TRBV11-2,ASSISGGAGDTQY
TRBJ1-2,TRBV6-5,ASSYSGTATRRGYT
TRBJ1-1,TRBV19,ASSRTGGWAEAF
TRBJ1-2,TRBV4-3,ASSQDGGGGYT
TRBJ1-2,TRBV27,ASRDRDNLYGYT
TRBJ1-2,TRBV6-1,ASSEASARAGYGYT
TRBJ2-5,TRBV19,ASSRDSEETQY
TRBJ2-7,TRBV11-3,ASSLRGEYEQY
TRBJ1-4,TRBV7-6,ASSPRAGEKLF
TRBJ1-1,TRBV6-5,ASHTRDNPGTEAF
TRBJ2-1,TRBV7-9,AGGLGFGNEQF
TRBJ1-2,TRBV4-1,ASSQASPGGDAYGYT
TRBJ2-7,TRBV15,ATSRDRAGGSYEQY
TRBJ2-1,TRBV7-3,ASSRYGGHEQF
TRBJ1-6,TRBV5-1,ASSFGGLNNSPLH
TRBJ2-1,TRBV6-4,ASSDGADTNEQF
TRBJ2-3,TRBV25-1,ASNPGTDTQY
TRBJ1-1,TRBV6-1,ASSWDTMNTEAF